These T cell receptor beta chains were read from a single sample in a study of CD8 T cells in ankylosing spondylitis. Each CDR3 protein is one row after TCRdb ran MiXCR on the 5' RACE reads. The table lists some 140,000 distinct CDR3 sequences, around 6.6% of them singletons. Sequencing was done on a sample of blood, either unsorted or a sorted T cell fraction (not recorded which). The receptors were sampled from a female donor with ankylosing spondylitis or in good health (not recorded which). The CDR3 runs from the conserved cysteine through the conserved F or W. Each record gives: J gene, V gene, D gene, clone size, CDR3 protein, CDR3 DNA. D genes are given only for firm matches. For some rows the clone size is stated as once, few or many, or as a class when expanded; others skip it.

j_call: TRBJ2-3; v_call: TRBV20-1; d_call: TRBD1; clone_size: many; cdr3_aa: CSASDTGADTQYF; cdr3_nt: TGCAGTGCTAGTGACACAGGGGCAGATACGCAGTATTTT
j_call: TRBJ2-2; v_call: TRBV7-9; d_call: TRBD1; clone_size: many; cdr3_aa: CASTDPTGTGGAGELFF; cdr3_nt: TGTGCCAGCACAGACCCGACCGGGACAGGGGGAGCCGGGGAGCTGTTTTTT
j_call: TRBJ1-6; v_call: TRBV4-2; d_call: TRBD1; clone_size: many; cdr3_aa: CASSRMAPGTGNSYNSPLHF; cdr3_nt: TGTGCCAGCAGCCGAATGGCCCCCGGGACAGGGAACTCCTATAATTCACCCCTCCACTTT
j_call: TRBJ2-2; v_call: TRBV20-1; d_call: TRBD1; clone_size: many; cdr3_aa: CSARVKDRATNTGELFF; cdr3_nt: TGCAGTGCTAGAGTTAAAGACAGGGCAACGAACACCGGGGAGCTGTTTTTT
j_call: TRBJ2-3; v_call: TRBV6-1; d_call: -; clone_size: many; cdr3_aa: CASTWDLFRRTDTQYF; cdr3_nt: TGTGCCAGCACCTGGGACTTATTCCGACGCACAGATACGCAGTATTTT
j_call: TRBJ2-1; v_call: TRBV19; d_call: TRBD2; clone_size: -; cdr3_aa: CASSIPSGGTNEQFF; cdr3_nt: TGTGCCAGTAGTATTCCTAGCGGGGGAACAAATGAGCAGTTCTTC
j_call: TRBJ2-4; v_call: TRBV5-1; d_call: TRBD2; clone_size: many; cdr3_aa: CASSLSGVAKNIQYF; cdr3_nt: TGCGCCAGCAGCCTCAGCGGGGTAGCCAAAAACATTCAGTACTTC
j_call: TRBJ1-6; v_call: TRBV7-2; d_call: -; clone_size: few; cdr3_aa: CASSPRVYSPLHF; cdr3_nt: TGTGCCAGCAGCCCCCGCGTTTATTCACCCCTCCACTTT
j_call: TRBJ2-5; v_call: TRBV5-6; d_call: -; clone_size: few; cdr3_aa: CASSLVQAQETQYF; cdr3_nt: TGTGCCAGCAGCTTAGTCCAGGCCCAAGAGACCCAGTACTTC
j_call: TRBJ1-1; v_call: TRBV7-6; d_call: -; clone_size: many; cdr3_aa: CASSAGDTEAFF; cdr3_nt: TGTGCCAGCAGCGCAGGGGACACTGAAGCTTTCTTT
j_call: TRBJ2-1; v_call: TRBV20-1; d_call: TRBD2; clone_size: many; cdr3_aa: CSAILPGGQYNEQFF; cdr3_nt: TGCAGTGCTATTTTACCGGGGGGGCAGTACAATGAGCAGTTCTTC
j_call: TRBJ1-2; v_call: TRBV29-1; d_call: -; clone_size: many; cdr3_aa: CSATENYGYTF; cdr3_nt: TGCAGCGCGACAGAAAACTATGGCTACACCTTC
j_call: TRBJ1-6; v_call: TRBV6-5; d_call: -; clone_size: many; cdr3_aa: CASSYLGTSNSPLHF; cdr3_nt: TGTGCCAGCAGTTACTTAGGGACCTCGAATTCACCCCTCCACTTT
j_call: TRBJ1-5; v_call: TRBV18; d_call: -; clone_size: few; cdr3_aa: CASSPPQGRQPQHF; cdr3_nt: TGTGCCAGCTCACCACCGCAGGGCAGACAGCCCCAGCATTTT
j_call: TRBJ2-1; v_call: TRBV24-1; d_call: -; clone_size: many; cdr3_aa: CATSDGPRTADNEQFF; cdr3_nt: TGTGCCACCAGTGATGGCCCCCGGACGGCTGACAATGAGCAGTTCTTC
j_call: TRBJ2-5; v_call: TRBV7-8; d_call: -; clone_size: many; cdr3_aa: CASSPMRGTPAGTQYF; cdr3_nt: TGTGCCAGCAGCCCGATGCGCGGGACCCCCGCAGGGACCCAGTACTTC
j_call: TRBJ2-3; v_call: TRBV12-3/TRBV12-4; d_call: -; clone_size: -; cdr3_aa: CAISLQAGAGISTDTQYF; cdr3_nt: TGTGCCATCAGTTTACAGGCGGGGGCCGGGATTAGCACAGATACGCAGTATTTT
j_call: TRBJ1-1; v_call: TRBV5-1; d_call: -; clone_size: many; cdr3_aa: CASSVAARMGNTEAFF; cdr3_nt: TGCGCCAGCAGCGTCGCAGCCAGGATGGGGAACACTGAAGCTTTCTTT
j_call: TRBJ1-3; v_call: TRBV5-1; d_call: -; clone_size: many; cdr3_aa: CASSLDPAVSGNTIYF; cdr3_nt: TGCGCCAGCAGCTTGGATCCCGCCGTCTCTGGAAACACCATATATTTT
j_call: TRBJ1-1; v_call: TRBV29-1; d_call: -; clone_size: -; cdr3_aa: CSVESILLMNTEAFF; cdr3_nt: TGCAGCGTTGAGAGCATACTTCTTATGAACACTGAAGCTTTCTTT
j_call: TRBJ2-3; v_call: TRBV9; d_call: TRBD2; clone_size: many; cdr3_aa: CASSVDRGGTDTQYF; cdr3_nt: TGTGCCAGCAGCGTAGATCGGGGGGGCACAGATACGCAGTATTTT
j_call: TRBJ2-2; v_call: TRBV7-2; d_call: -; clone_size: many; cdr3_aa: CASNLPQTRNTGELFF; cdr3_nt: TGTGCCAGCAATCTCCCACAGACCAGAAACACCGGGGAGCTGTTTTTT
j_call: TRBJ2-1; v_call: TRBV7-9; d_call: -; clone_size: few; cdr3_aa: CASSADGPYVEQFF; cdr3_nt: TGTGCCAGCAGCGCGGACGGCCCTTATGTTGAGCAGTTCTTC
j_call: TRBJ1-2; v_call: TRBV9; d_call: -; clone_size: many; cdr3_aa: CASSVGSERAYGYTF; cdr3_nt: TGTGCCAGCAGCGTAGGTTCAGAAAGGGCCTATGGCTACACCTTC
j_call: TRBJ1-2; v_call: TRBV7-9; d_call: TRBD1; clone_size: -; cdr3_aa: CASSLVGQDSGYTF; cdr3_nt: TGTGCCAGCAGCTTAGTGGGACAGGATTCTGGCTACACCTTC
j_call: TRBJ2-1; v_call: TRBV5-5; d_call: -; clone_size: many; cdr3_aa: CASSLAAQDGNEQFF; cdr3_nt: TGTGCCAGCAGCTTGGCCGCGCAGGATGGTAATGAGCAGTTCTTC
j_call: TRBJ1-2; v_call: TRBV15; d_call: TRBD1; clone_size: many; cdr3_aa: CATSRGTGDYGYTF; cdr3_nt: TGTGCCACCAGCAGAGGGACAGGAGACTATGGCTACACCTTC
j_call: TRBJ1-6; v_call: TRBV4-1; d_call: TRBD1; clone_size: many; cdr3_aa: CASSPSPDRAGNSPLHF; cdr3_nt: TGCGCCAGCAGCCCCTCGCCCGACAGGGCGGGTAATTCACCCCTCCACTTT
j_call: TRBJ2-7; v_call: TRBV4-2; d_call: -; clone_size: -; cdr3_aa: CASSQELGNYEQYF; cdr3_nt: TGTGCCAGCAGCCAAGAACTCGGTAACTACGAGCAGTACTTC
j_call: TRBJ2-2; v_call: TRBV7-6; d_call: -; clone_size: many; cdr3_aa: CASNDAGRFTGELFF; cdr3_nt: TGTGCCAGCAACGATGCGGGACGTTTCACCGGGGAGCTGTTTTTT
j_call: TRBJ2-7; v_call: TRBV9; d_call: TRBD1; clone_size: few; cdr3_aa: CASSGGQGYEQYF; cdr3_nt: TGTGCCAGCAGCGGGGGACAGGGGTACGAGCAGTACTTC
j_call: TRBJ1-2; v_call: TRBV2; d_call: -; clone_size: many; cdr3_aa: CASSSRVVQDTF; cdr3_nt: TGTGCCAGCAGTAGCAGGGTAGTCCAAGACACCTTC
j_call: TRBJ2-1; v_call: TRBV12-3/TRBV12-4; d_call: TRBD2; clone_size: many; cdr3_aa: CASITAGLYSEQFF; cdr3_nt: TGTGCCAGCATTACAGCGGGACTCTACAGTGAGCAGTTCTTC
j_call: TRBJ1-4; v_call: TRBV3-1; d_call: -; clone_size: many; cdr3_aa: CASSIRAAGANEKLFF; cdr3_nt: TGTGCCAGCAGCATACGGGCCGCGGGAGCTAATGAAAAACTGTTTTTT
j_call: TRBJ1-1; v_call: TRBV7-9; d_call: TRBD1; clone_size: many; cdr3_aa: CASSPDRVYITEAFF; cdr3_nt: TGTGCCAGCAGCCCGGACAGGGTTTATATTACTGAAGCTTTCTTT
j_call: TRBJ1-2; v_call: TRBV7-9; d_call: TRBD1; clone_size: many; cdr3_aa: CASSGGQGYGYTF; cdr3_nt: TGTGCCAGCAGCGGAGGACAGGGTTATGGCTACACCTTC
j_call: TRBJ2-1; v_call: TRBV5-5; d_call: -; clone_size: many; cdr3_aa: CASSLGTTVAYEQFF; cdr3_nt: TGTGCCAGCAGCTTGGGGACTACGGTTGCGTATGAGCAGTTCTTC
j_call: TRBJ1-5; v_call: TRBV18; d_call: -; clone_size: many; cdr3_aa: CASSVDRSNQPQHF; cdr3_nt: TGTGCCAGCTCAGTTGACAGGAGCAATCAGCCCCAGCATTTT
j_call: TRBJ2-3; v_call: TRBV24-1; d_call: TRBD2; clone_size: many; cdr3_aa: CATSAGRLAEDTQYF; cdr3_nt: TGTGCCACCAGTGCCGGGAGACTAGCGGAAGATACGCAGTATTTT
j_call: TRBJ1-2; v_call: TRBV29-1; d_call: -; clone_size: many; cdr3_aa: CSAVPTASNYGYTF; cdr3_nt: TGCAGCGCCGTGCCGACAGCATCTAACTATGGCTACACCTTC
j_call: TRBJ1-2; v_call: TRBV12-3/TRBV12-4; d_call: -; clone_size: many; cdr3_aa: CASSLANYGYTF; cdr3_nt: TGTGCCAGCAGTTTAGCTAACTATGGCTACACCTTC
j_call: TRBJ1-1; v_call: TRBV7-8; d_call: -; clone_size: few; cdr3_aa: CASSSRTQGPRMFAFF; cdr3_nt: TGTGCCAGCAGCTCCCGGACCCAGGGCCCTCGGATGTTTGCTTTCTTT
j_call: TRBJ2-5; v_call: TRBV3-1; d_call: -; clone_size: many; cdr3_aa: CASSQEVEVEAGTQYF; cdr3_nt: TGTGCCAGCAGCCAAGAGGTGGAGGTGGAGGCCGGGACCCAGTACTTC
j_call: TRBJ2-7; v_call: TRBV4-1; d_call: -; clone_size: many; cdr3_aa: CASSQEWDTGFDEQYF; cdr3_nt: TGCGCCAGCAGCCAAGAGTGGGACACTGGATTTGACGAGCAGTACTTC
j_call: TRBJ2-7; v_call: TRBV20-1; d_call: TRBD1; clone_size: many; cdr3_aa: CSARDRGSSYEQYF; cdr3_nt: TGCAGTGCTAGGGACAGGGGGAGCTCCTACGAGCAGTACTTC
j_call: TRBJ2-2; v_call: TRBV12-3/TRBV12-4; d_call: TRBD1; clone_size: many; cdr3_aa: CASTGTGGLNTGELFF; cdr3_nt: TGTGCCAGCACCGGAACAGGGGGCTTGAACACCGGGGAGCTGTTTTTT
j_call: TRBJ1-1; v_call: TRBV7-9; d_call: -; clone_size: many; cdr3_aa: CASSPPWGEAFF; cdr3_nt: TGTGCCAGCAGCCCGCCCTGGGGTGAAGCTTTCTTT
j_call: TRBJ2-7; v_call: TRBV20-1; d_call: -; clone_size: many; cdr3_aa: CSAARDLTYEQYF; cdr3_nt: TGCAGTGCTGCCCGGGACTTAACCTACGAGCAGTACTTC
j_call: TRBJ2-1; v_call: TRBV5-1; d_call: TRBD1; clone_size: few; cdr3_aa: CASSLGQGRTEQFF; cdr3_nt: TGCGCCAGCAGCTTGGGACAGGGGAGGACTGAGCAGTTCTTC
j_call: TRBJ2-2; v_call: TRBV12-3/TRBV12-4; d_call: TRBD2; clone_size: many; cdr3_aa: CASRSPGLAGTGELFF; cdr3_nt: TGTGCCAGCAGGTCTCCGGGACTAGCGGGAACCGGGGAGCTGTTTTTT
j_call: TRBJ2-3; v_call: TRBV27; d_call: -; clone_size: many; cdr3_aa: CASRGAATDTQYF; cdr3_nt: TGTGCCAGCAGGGGCGCGGCCACAGATACGCAGTATTTT
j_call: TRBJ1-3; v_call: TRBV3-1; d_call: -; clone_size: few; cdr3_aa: CASSQYPGNTIYF; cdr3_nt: TGTGCCAGCAGCCAATATCCTGGAAACACCATATATTTT
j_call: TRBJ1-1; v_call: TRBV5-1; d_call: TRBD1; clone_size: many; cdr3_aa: CASSTGTGNTEAFF; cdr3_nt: TGCGCCAGCAGCACTGGGACAGGGAACACTGAAGCTTTCTTT